The 4 T cell receptor beta chains listed next were all sequenced from one sample in a study of CD8+ T cells in alopecia areata. Sequencing used cDNA as its template, made by extracting RNA and reverse transcribing it. The repertoire was sequenced with immunoSEQ multiplex PCR; TCRdb's copy has only in-frame clones and lacks some. The sample yields roughly 150,000 clones, 45% to 55% seen once. The sequencing used CD8+ T cells sorted from blood, collected at week 0. The receptor set was obtained from a human donor with alopecia areata.

The chain uses TRBV2 and TRBJ2-7; D is possibly TRBD1 (5 bases). The germline gives CDR1 SNHLY, CDR2 FYNNEI. The V end was cut by 10 bases, the J end by 0 bases, with 16 bases between. The CDR3 loop spans 14 amino acids. The DNA for the CDR3 is TGTGCCACAAATAGGGGTCTAAGCTCCTACGAGCAGTACTTC. This encodes CATNRGLSSYEQYF.

This clone has a handful of counts. Different DNA sequences within this sample yield the same CDR3. This rearrangement joins TRBV29-1 to TRBJ2-7; 8 positions agree with TRBD1. Germline V gives CDR1 SQVTM, CDR2 ANQGSEA. Trimming cost V 4 bases and J 0 bases; bases outside gene matches: 2. This CDR3 spans 13 amino acids. The CDR3 region is CSVGTGSSYEQYF. The CDR3 nucleotides are TGCAGCGTTGGGACAGGGAGCTCCTACGAGCAGTACTTC.

Only a few counts were recorded for this clone. The genes are TRBV7-2 and TRBJ2-1; 7 positions match TRBD2. V shed 1 base and J 6 bases; nucleotides not matched to a gene: 6. Germline V lookup: CDR1 SGHTA, CDR2 FQGNSA. The CDR3 runs 15 residues. The CDR3 protein is CASSLGLAVINEQFF. The CDR3 coding sequence is TGTGCCAGCAGCTTAGGTCTAGCGGTGATCAATGAGCAGTTCTTC.

This clone was detected only a few times. V usage is TRBV7-8 and J usage is TRBJ2-7; tentatively, D is TRBD2 (5 bases). The CDR3 is 14 residues long. V was shortened by 5 bases and J by 2 bases, with 13 bases between the two germline ends. CDR1 and CDR2 (germline): SGHVS, FQNEAQ. The CDR3 here is CASSNPSEAYEQYF. The CDR3, as DNA: TGTGCCAGCAGCAACCCCTCGGAGGCCTACGAGCAGTACTTC.